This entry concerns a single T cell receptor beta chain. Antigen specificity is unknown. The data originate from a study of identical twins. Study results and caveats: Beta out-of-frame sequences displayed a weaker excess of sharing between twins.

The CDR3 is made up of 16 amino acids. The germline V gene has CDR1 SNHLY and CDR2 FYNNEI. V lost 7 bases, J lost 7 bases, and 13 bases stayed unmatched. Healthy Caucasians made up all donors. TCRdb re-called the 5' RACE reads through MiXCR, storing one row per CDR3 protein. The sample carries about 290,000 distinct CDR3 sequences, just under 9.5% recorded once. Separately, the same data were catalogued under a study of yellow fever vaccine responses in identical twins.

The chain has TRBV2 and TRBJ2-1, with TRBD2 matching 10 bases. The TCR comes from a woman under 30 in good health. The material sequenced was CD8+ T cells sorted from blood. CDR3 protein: CASKKSGGAGQNEQFF. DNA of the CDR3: TGTGCCAGCAAAAAGAGCGGGGGGGCTGGTCAGAATGAGCAGTTCTTC.